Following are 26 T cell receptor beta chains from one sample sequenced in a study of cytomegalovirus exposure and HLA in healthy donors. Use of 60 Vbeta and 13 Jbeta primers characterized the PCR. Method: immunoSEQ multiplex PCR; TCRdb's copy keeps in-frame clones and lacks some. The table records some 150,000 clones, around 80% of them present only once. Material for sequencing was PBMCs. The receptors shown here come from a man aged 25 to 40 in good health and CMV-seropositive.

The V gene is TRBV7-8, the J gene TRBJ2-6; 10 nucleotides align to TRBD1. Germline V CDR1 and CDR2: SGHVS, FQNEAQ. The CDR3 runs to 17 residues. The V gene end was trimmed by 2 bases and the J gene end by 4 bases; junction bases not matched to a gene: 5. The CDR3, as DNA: TGTGCCAGCAGCTTACGACAGGGGGCGTCCGGGGCCAACGTCCTGACTTTC. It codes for CASSLRQGASGANVLTF.

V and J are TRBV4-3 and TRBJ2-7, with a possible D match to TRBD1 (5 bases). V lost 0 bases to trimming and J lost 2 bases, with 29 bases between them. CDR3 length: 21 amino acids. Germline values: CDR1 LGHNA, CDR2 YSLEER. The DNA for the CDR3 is TGCGCCAGCAGCCAAGATCTGCCCGCCGGGCAGGGCCCTATCAGCACCTACGAGCAGTACTTC. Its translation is CASSQDLPAGQGPISTYEQYF.

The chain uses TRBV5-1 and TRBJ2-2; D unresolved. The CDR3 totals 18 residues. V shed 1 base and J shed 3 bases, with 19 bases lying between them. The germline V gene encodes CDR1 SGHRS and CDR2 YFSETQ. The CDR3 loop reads CASSLLLVDPGDTGELFF. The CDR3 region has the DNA TGCGCCAGCAGCTTGTTATTGGTTGATCCCGGAGACACCGGGGAGCTGTTTTTT. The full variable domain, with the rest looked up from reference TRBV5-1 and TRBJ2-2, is KAGVTQTPRYLIKTRGQQVTLSCSPISGHRSVSWYQQTPGQGLQFLFEYFSETQRNKGNFPGRFSGRQFSNSRSEMNVSTLELGDSALYLCASSLLLVDPGDTGELFFGEGSRLTVL.

Written as DNA, the CDR3 is TGTGCCAGCAGCAGAGCCTCTAACTCAAAGACCCAGTACTTC. Its protein product is CASSRASNSKTQYF. The V gene is TRBV7-2, the J gene TRBJ2-5; no clear D. The germline CDR1 and CDR2 sequences are SGHTA and FQGNSA. The V end lost 5 bases, the J end lost 6 bases, and 16 bases lay between the germline ends. The CDR3 is made up of 14 amino acids.

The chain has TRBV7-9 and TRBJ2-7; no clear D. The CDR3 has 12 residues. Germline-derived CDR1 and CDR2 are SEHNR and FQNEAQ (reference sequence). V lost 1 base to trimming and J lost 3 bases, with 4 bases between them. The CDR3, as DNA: TGTGCCAGCAGCTTAGACTTCTACGAGCAGTACTTC. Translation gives CASSLDFYEQYF.

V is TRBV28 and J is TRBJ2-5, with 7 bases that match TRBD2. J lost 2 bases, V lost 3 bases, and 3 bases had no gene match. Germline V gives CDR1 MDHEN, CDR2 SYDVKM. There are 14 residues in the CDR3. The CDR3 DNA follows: TGTGCCAGCAGTTTGGGGACTACACAAGAGACCCAGTACTTC. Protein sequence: CASSLGTTQETQYF.

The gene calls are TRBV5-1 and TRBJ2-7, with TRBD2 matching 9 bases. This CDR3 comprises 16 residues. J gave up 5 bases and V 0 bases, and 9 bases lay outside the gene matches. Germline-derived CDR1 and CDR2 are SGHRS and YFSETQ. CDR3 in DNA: TGCGCCAGCAGCTTGGGGCCGGGCGGGGGGGCCAACGAGCAGTACTTC. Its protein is CASSLGPGGGANEQYF.

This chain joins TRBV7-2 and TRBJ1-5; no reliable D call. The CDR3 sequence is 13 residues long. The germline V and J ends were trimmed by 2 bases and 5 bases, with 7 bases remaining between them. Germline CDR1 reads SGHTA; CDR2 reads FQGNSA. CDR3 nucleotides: TGTGCCAGCAGCTTACGGCAGGATCAGCCCCAGCATTTT. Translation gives CASSLRQDQPQHF. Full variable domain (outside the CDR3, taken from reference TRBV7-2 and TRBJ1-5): GAGVSQSPSNKVTEKGKDVELRCDPISGHTALYWYRQSLGQGLEFLIYFQGNSAPDKSGLPSDRFSAERTGGSVSTLTIQRTQQEDSAVYLCASSLRQDQPQHFGDGTRLSIL.

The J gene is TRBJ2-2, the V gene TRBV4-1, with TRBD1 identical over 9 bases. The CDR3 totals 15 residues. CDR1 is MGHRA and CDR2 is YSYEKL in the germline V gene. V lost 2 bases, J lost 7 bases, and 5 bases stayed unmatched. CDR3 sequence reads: CASSQLQGAIGELFF. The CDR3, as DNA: TGCGCCAGCAGCCAATTACAGGGGGCCATCGGGGAGCTGTTTTTT.

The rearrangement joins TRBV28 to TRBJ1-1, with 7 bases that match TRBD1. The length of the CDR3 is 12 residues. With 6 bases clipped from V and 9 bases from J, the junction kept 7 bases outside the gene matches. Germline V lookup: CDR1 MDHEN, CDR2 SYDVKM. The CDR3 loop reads CASRKDRVKAFF. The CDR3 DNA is TGTGCCAGCAGAAAAGACAGGGTTAAAGCTTTCTTT.

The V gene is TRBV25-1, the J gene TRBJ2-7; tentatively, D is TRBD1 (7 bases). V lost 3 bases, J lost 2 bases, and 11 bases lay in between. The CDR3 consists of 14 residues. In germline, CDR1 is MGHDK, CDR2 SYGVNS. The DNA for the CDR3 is TGTGCCAGCAGTGAGGCGGGACAGACCTACGAGCAGTACTTC. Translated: CASSEAGQTYEQYF.

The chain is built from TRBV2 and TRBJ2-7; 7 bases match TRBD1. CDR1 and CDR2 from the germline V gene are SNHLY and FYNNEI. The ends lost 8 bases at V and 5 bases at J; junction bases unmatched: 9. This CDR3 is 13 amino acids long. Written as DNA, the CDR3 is TGTGCCAGCGGCCGACAGGGCCTCGACGAGCAGTACTTC. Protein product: CASGRQGLDEQYF.

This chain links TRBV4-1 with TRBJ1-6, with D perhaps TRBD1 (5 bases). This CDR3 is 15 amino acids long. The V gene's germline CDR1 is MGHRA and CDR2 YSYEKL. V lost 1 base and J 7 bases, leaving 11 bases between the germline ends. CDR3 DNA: TGCGCCAGCAGCCAAGTGGGGCTGGGGAATTCACCCCTCCACTTT. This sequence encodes CASSQVGLGNSPLHF.

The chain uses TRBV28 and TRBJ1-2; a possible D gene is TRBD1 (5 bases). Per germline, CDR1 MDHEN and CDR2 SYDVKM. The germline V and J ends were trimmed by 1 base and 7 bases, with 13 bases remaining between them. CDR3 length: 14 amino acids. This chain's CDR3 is CASSLFGATGGYTF. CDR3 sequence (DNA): TGTGCCAGCAGTTTATTTGGGGCCACTGGTGGCTACACCTTC.

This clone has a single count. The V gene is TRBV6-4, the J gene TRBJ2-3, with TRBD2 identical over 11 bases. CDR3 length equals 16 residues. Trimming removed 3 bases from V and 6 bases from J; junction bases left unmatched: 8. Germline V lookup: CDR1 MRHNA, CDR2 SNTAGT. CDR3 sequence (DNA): TGTGCCAGCAGTGAAACCCTAGCGGGAGGCGCCGATACGCAGTATTTT. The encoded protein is CASSETLAGGADTQYF.

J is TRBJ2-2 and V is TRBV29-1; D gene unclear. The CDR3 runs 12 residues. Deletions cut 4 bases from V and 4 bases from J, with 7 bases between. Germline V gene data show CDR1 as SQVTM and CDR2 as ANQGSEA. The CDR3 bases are TGCAGCGTTGTAGGCGGCACCGGGGAGCTGTTTTTT. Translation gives CSVVGGTGELFF.

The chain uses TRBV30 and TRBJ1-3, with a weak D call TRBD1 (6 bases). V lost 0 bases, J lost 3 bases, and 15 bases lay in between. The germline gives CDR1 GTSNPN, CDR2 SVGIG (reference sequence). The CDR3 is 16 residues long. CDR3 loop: CAWSVVTGTFGNTIYF. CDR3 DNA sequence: TGTGCCTGGAGTGTTGTTACAGGGACGTTTGGAAACACCATATATTTT.

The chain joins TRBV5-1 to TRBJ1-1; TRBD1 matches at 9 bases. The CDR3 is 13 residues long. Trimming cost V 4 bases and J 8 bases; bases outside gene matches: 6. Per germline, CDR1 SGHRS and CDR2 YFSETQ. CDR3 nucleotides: TGCGCCAGCAGCACCCGACAGGGGGTGGAAGCTTTCTTT. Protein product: CASSTRQGVEAFF.

CDR3 DNA sequence: TGTGCCAGCAGCTTCCGACAGGGAGGTTCTTCCTATGGCTACACCTTC. It yields the protein CASSFRQGGSSYGYTF. J is TRBJ1-2 and V is TRBV21-1; the table's D call TRBD1 went unverified against the DNA. TRBV21-1 is a listed pseudogene. This CDR3 spans 16 amino acids.

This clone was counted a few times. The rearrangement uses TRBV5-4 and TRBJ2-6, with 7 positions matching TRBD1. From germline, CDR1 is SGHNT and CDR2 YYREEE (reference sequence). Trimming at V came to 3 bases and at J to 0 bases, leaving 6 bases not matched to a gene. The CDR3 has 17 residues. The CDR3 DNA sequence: TGTGCCAGCAGCTGGGACAGAAGCCTCTCTGGGGCCAACGTCCTGACTTTC. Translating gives CASSWDRSLSGANVLTF.

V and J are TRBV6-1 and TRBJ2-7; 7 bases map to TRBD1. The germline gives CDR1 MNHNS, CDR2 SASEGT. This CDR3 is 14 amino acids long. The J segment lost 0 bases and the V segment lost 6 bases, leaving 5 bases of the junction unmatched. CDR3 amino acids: CASRRDRASYEQYF. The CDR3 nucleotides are TGTGCCAGCAGAAGGGACAGAGCCTCCTACGAGCAGTACTTC.

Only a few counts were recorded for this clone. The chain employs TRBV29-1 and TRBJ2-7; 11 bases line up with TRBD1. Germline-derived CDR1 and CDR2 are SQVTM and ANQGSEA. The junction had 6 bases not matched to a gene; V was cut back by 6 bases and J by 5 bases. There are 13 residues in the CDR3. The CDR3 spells CSVHGQGANEQYF. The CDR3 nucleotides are TGCAGCGTCCATGGACAGGGGGCAAACGAGCAGTACTTC.

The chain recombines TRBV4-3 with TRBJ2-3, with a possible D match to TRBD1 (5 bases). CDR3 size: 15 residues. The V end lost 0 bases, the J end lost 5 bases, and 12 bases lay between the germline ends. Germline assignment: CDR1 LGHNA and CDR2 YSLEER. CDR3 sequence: CASSQDTGRGDTQYF. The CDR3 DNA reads TGCGCCAGCAGCCAAGATACGGGTAGGGGAGATACGCAGTATTTT.

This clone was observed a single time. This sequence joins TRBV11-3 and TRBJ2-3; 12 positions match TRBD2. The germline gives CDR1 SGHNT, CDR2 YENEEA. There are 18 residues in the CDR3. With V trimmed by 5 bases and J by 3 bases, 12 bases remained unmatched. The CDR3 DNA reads TGTGCCAGCAGCCACCGCTTCCTGACTAGCGGGGGAACAGATACGCAGTATTTT. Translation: CASSHRFLTSGGTDTQYF.

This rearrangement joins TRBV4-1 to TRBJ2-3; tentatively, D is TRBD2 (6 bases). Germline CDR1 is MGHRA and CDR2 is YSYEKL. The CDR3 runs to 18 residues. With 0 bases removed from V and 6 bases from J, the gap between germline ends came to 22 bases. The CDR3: CASSQEGLDYEEGDTQYF. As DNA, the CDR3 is TGCGCCAGCAGCCAAGAAGGCCTGGACTACGAGGAAGGGGATACGCAGTATTTT.

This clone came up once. DNA of the CDR3: TGTGCCAGCAGCTTAGGACAGGGGGCGCAGACTAATGAAAAACTGTTTTTT. It yields the protein CASSLGQGAQTNEKLFF. The V gene is TRBV5-8, the J gene TRBJ1-4; TRBD1 matches 11 bases. Germline V gene data show CDR1 as SGHTS and CDR2 as YDEGEE. The trim removed 2 bases at V and 2 bases at J, leaving 5 bases unmatched. The CDR3 length is 17 residues.